This TCR beta chain was identified in a study of control samples from healthy donors and cancer patients. Assay used: immunoSEQ multiplex PCR; TCRdb lists only in-frame clones, some missing. The table has fewer than 200,000 clones, 85% to 95% seen once; the top ten hold more than 1.4%. From germline, CDR1 is MNHEY and CDR2 SVGAGI. V lost 5 bases and J lost 4, with 17 bases in between. This CDR3 region has 15 residues. This receptor was taken from a man between 18 and 29 years old in good health. J is TRBJ1-2 and V is TRBV6-5, with D perhaps TRBD1 (6 bases). The source material was blood. CDR3 nucleotides: TGTGCCAGCAGTACACGCCAAGGGGGGGGCTATGGCTACACCTTC. Amino acids: CASSTRQGGGYGYTF.